This is a list of T cell receptor beta chains from one sample in a study of T cell responses to AZD1222 COVID-19 vaccine. Repertoires were generated with immunoSEQ multiplex PCR, while TCRdb's copy carries only in-frame clones and drops some. Of approximately 140,000 clones in the sample, 85% to 95% were seen once. Sequencing used peripheral blood, obtained on day 0 of AZD1222 vaccination. These receptors came from an adult in good health. Both conserved end residues are part of each CDR3. D genes are given only for firm matches.

CDR3 protein: CASSFGQTYQETQYF; D gene: NA; J gene: TRBJ2-5; V gene: TRBV11-2
CDR3 protein: CASSMSGRDTEAFF; D gene: NA; J gene: TRBJ1-1; V gene: TRBV19
CDR3 protein: CASSLRQGSNTGELFF; D gene: TRBD1; J gene: TRBJ2-2; V gene: TRBV7-2
CDR3 protein: CASSQGLGTDTQYF; D gene: NA; J gene: TRBJ2-3; V gene: TRBV3-1/TRBV3-2
CDR3 protein: CASSPTANYGYTF; D gene: NA; J gene: TRBJ1-2; V gene: TRBV3-1/TRBV3-2
CDR3 protein: CASSMRTSRRLQYF; D gene: TRBD2; J gene: TRBJ2-5; V gene: TRBV27
CDR3 protein: CASSQAPGQGTKANYGYTF; D gene: TRBD1; J gene: TRBJ1-2; V gene: TRBV4-2
CDR3 protein: CASSRTGTLYNSPLHF; D gene: NA; J gene: TRBJ1-6; V gene: TRBV6-6
CDR3 protein: CASSPGVVEEKLFF; D gene: NA; J gene: TRBJ1-4; V gene: TRBV7-9
CDR3 protein: CASTAADTQYF; D gene: NA; J gene: TRBJ2-3; V gene: TRBV6-5
CDR3 protein: CASRTGNMNTEAFF; D gene: NA; J gene: TRBJ1-1; V gene: TRBV5-1
CDR3 protein: CSATVLGWDSEYGGYTF; D gene: TRBD1; J gene: TRBJ1-2; V gene: TRBV29-1
CDR3 protein: CASRGRNTEAFF; D gene: NA; J gene: TRBJ1-1; V gene: TRBV12-3/TRBV12-4
CDR3 protein: CASSSGLNTQYF; D gene: NA; J gene: TRBJ2-3; V gene: TRBV12-5
CDR3 protein: CASRTSFRLGNYYGYTF; D gene: NA; J gene: TRBJ1-2; V gene: TRBV5-1
CDR3 protein: CAISETSEYGYTF; D gene: NA; J gene: TRBJ1-2; V gene: TRBV10-3
CDR3 protein: CSVGGAGTGDSGYTF; D gene: TRBD1; J gene: TRBJ1-2; V gene: TRBV29-1
CDR3 protein: CSVDTGPQETQYF; D gene: NA; J gene: TRBJ2-5; V gene: TRBV29-1
CDR3 protein: CASSIGQGYRSPLHF; D gene: TRBD1; J gene: TRBJ1-6; V gene: TRBV19
CDR3 protein: CAISALGVRGNTEAFF; D gene: NA; J gene: TRBJ1-1; V gene: TRBV10-3
CDR3 protein: CASTTGRGGTDTQYF; D gene: TRBD2; J gene: TRBJ2-3; V gene: TRBV28
CDR3 protein: CASSHGTSGSPYNEQFF; D gene: TRBD2; J gene: TRBJ2-1; V gene: TRBV2
CDR3 protein: CASSQPGTGLDGYTF; D gene: TRBD1; J gene: TRBJ1-2; V gene: TRBV3-1/TRBV3-2
CDR3 protein: CASSTRLNTEAFF; D gene: NA; J gene: TRBJ1-1; V gene: TRBV7-2
CDR3 protein: CASKPSGGAREFF; D gene: TRBD2; J gene: TRBJ2-1; V gene: TRBV6-5
CDR3 protein: CASSLDRFELFF; D gene: NA; J gene: TRBJ1-4; V gene: TRBV7-9
CDR3 protein: CASSKAWGSYNEQFF; D gene: NA; J gene: TRBJ2-1; V gene: TRBV21-1
CDR3 protein: CAAMGSYNSPLHF; D gene: NA; J gene: TRBJ1-6; V gene: TRBV27
CDR3 protein: CASSVAADTQYF; D gene: NA; J gene: TRBJ2-3; V gene: TRBV9
CDR3 protein: CASSFERQGGNEKLFF; D gene: TRBD1; J gene: TRBJ1-4; V gene: TRBV5-4
CDR3 protein: CASSPGLGAFNEQFF; D gene: TRBD2; J gene: TRBJ2-1; V gene: TRBV5-4
CDR3 protein: CSASGGSGYTF; D gene: NA; J gene: TRBJ1-2; V gene: TRBV29-1
CDR3 protein: CASSPFIGGRFGYTF; D gene: NA; J gene: TRBJ1-2; V gene: TRBV4-3
CDR3 protein: CASTTASGWGLTDTQYF; D gene: NA; J gene: TRBJ2-3; V gene: TRBV19
CDR3 protein: CASSLVRGVGTEAFF; D gene: NA; J gene: TRBJ1-1; V gene: TRBV5-4
CDR3 protein: CASSSQQGSNEKLFF; D gene: NA; J gene: TRBJ1-4; V gene: TRBV5-4
CDR3 protein: CASSLGQGLTGELFF; D gene: TRBD1; J gene: TRBJ2-2; V gene: TRBV5-1
CDR3 protein: CASSLLGATNEKLFF; D gene: NA; J gene: TRBJ1-4; V gene: TRBV7-9
CDR3 protein: CASSLGTGNTEAFF; D gene: TRBD1; J gene: TRBJ1-1; V gene: TRBV5-4
CDR3 protein: CASSPQGLNTEAFF; D gene: NA; J gene: TRBJ1-1; V gene: TRBV18
CDR3 protein: CASSQDVGETRTFF; D gene: NA; J gene: TRBJ1-1; V gene: TRBV4-1
CDR3 protein: CASTMKAQGNEQFF; D gene: NA; J gene: TRBJ2-1; V gene: TRBV19
CDR3 protein: CASSLAGPTEAFF; D gene: NA; J gene: TRBJ1-1; V gene: TRBV28
CDR3 protein: CASSQWTGATDTQYF; D gene: TRBD1; J gene: TRBJ2-3; V gene: TRBV2